Presented here are 8 T cell receptor beta chains from one specimen sequenced in a study of chemoradiotherapy in HPV16-positive cancers. Data came from immunoSEQ multiplex PCR; TCRdb stores just in-frame clones and leaves some out. The data contain 30,000 to 40,000 clones, roughly 77% of them singletons. Material: blood, obtained from a patient who underwent chemoradiotherapy. Source of these receptors: a human donor with HPV-associated anogenital cancer.

The chain joins TRBV9 to TRBJ2-1; TRBD2 matches at 8 bases. Germline V lookup: CDR1 SGDLS, CDR2 YYNGEE. The trim removed 1 base at V and 10 bases at J, leaving 19 bases unmatched. CDR3 length: 18 residues. CDR3 DNA sequence: TGTGCCAGCAGCGTACTCCCAGACTTGGCGGGGGGTATTGTAGAGCAGTTCTTC. Its protein product is CASSVLPDLAGGIVEQFF.

This clone came up once. V gene TRBV5-1 combines with J gene TRBJ1-4; D uncertain. V was shortened by 1 base and J by 2 bases, with 3 bases between the two germline ends. CDR1 is SGHRS and CDR2 is YFSETQ in the germline V gene. The CDR3 is 13 residues long. CDR3 region: CASSLKTNEKLFF. CDR3 sequence (DNA): TGCGCCAGCAGCTTGAAGACTAATGAAAAACTGTTTTTT.

In its sample, this clone was seen a few times. The rearrangement links TRBV5-1 to TRBJ1-2; D is unresolved. V was pared by 2 bases and J by 2 bases, with 4 bases between. The CDR3 consists of 12 residues. The germline gives CDR1 SGHRS, CDR2 YFSETQ. This CDR3 is CASSFQNYGYTF. CDR3 in DNA: TGCGCCAGCAGCTTCCAGAACTATGGCTACACCTTC.

The V and J genes are TRBV5-6 and TRBJ2-7; 7 bases are a match to TRBD1. The CDR3 is 13 amino acids. Germline CDR1 reads SGHDT; CDR2 reads YYEEEE. Losses at the gene ends were 3 bases for V and 1 base for J; bases not matched to a gene: 1. The CDR3 reads CASSSQGSYEQYF. The CDR3 nucleotides read TGTGCCAGCAGCTCACAGGGGTCCTACGAGCAGTACTTC.

The chain combines TRBV2 with TRBJ1-2; D possibly corresponds to TRBD1 (5 bases). The CDR3 runs 14 residues. The V gene's germline CDR1 is SNHLY and CDR2 FYNNEI. V was shortened by 4 bases and J by 2 bases, with 11 bases between the two germline ends. CDR3 nucleotides: TGTGCCAGCAGTGGACAGACTATGAACTATGGCTACACCTTC. This encodes CASSGQTMNYGYTF. The full variable domain, in which reference TRBV2 and TRBJ1-2 provide the parts outside the CDR3, is EPEVTQTPSHQVTQMGQEVILRCVPISNHLYFYWYRQILGQKVEFLVSFYNNEISEKSEIFDDQFSVERPDGSNFTLKIRSTKLEDSAMYFCASSGQTMNYGYTFGSGTRLTVV.

A few counts support this clone. J is TRBJ1-1 and V is TRBV27, with D hard to call. Germline V gene lookup returns CDR1 MNHEY and CDR2 SMNVEV (reference sequence). This CDR3 spans 13 amino acids. V was shortened by 5 bases and J by 1 base, with 8 bases between the two germline ends. In nucleotides, the CDR3 is TGTGCCAGCAGTACCCCAGGGAACACTGAAGCTTTCTTT. Translation: CASSTPGNTEAFF.

CDR3 bases: TGTGCCAGCAGCCCCGGGACATCCGCCTCTAATTCACCCCTCCACTTT. Its protein is CASSPGTSASNSPLHF. The V call is TRBV7-3, the J call TRBJ1-6, with TRBD1 as a possible D gene (6 bases). The CDR3 length is 16 residues. Germline V lookup: CDR1 SGHTA, CDR2 FQGTGA. Trimming removed 5 bases from V and 6 bases from J, with 17 bases in between.

This clone was observed a handful of times. V is TRBV18 and J is TRBJ1-2, with TRBD1 identical over 7 bases. Germline V lookup: CDR1 KGHSH, CDR2 LQKENI. With V trimmed by 3 bases and J by 8 bases, 12 bases remained unmatched. CDR3 length: 15 residues. The CDR3 coding sequence is TGTGCCAGCTCACCGAGGGACAGAGGTAGCGGAGGCTACACCTTC. It is translated as CASSPRDRGSGGYTF.